The 8 T cell receptor beta chains given below trace back to one sample, sequenced in a study of blood T cell repertoires in COVID-19. Assay: immunoSEQ multiplex PCR; the TCRdb copy retains only in-frame clones and omits some. The sample records roughly 120,000 clones, 55% to 75% being singletons. Source material: peripheral blood. The receptor source for this set is a human donor with acute or convalescent COVID-19. The donor label of this sample is uncertain.

In its sample, this clone was seen many times. The V and J genes are TRBV28 and TRBJ1-2; 11 nucleotides line up with TRBD1. This CDR3 is 16 amino acids long. In germline, CDR1 is MDHEN, CDR2 SYDVKM. The V gene end was trimmed by 6 bases and the J gene end by 2 bases; junction bases not matched to a gene: 8. CDR3 loop: CASSSGQGAGNYGYTF. The CDR3 DNA reads as TGTGCCAGCAGCTCCGGACAGGGGGCGGGCAACTATGGCTACACCTTC.

The CDR3 is CAFTGSESSYEQYF. In DNA, the CDR3 is TGTGCCTTTACGGGATCAGAGAGTTCCTACGAGCAGTACTTC. V gene TRBV11-3 combines with J gene TRBJ2-7, with D possibly being TRBD2 (5 bases). The germline V gene has CDR1 SGHNT and CDR2 YENEEA. The CDR3 length is 14 residues. V lost 11 bases and J 1 base, leaving 18 bases between the germline ends.

The CDR3 nucleotides are TGTGCCAGCAGTCCCCTCAGGGGAAGCTATGGCTACACCTTC. This encodes CASSPLRGSYGYTF. The chain employs TRBV28 and TRBJ1-2; TRBD1 might be the D (6 bases). The CDR3 spans 14 residues. Per the germline V gene, CDR1 is MDHEN and CDR2 is SYDVKM. V dropped 5 bases and J dropped 4 bases, with 14 bases sitting between them.

The chain uses TRBV28 and TRBJ1-2, with 7 bases identical to TRBD1. V dropped 4 bases and J dropped 3; count of bases not matched to a gene: 5. CDR1 is MDHEN, CDR2 SYDVKM, per germline. This CDR3 comprises 14 residues. CDR3 sequence (DNA): TGTGCCAGCAGTTCGGGACAGAGCCACTATGGCTACACCTTC. It is translated as CASSSGQSHYGYTF.

The CDR3 here is CSVETEYYGYTF. The DNA of the CDR3 is TGCAGCGTTGAGACAGAATACTATGGCTACACCTTC. The V call is TRBV29-1, the J call TRBJ1-2; D perhaps matches TRBD1 (5 bases). Germline values: CDR1 SQVTM, CDR2 ANQGSEA. Trimming removed 3 bases from V and 3 bases from J, with 8 bases in between. The CDR3 is 12 amino acids. Together with reference TRBV29-1 and TRBJ1-2, the CDR3 gives the full variable domain: SAVISQKPSRDICQRGTSLTIQCQVDSQVTMMFWYRQQPGQSLTLIATANQGSEATYESGFVIDKFPISRPNLTFSTLTVSNMSPEDSSIYLCSVETEYYGYTFGSGTRLTVV.

This clone is termed medium-sized. The chain recombines TRBV6-5 with TRBJ2-1; 7 bases are a match to TRBD2. The CDR3 spans 14 residues. Germline CDR1 is MNHEY and CDR2 is SVGAGI. V shed 7 bases, J shed 6 bases, and the junction held 9 bases outside the gene matches. The CDR3 sequence is CASTGLGGANEQFF. DNA for the CDR3: TGTGCCAGCACAGGACTAGGTGGGGCCAATGAGCAGTTCTTC.

The gene calls are TRBV6-2 or TRBV6-3 and TRBJ2-4, with 11 bases lining up with TRBD1. CDR3 size: 14 residues. The trim removed 7 bases at V and 8 bases at J, leaving 7 bases unmatched. Germline CDR1 is MNHEY and CDR2 is SVGEGT. The CDR3 nucleotides read TGTGCCAGCAACCCCCGGGACAGGGGGTACATTCAGTACTTC. This sequence encodes CASNPRDRGYIQYF.

This rearrangement joins TRBV18 to TRBJ1-1; D may be TRBD1 (5 bases). Per germline, CDR1 KGHSH and CDR2 LQKENI. This CDR3 comprises 14 residues. Trimming took 3 bases from V and 1 from J, leaving 9 bases between them. CDR3 in DNA: TGTGCCAGCTCACCGCAGGGTAAGAACACTGAAGCTTTCTTT. This sequence encodes CASSPQGKNTEAFF.